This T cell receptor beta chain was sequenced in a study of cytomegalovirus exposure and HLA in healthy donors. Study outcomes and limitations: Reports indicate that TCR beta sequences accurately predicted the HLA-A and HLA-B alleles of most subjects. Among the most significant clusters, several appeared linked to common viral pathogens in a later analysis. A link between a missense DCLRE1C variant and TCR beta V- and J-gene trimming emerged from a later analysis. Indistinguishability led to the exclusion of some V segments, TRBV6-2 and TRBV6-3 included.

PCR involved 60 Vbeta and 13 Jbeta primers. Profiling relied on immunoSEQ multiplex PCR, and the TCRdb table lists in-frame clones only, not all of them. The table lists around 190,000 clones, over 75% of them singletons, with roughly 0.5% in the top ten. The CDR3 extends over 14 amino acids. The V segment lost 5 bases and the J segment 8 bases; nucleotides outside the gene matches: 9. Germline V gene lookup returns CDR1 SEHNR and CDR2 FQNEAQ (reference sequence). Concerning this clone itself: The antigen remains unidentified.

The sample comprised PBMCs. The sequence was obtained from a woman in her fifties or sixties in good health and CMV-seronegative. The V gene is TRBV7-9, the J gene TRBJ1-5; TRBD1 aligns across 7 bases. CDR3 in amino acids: CASSRQDRAEPQHF. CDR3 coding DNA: TGTGCCAGCAGCCGACAAGACAGGGCCGAGCCCCAGCATTTT.